This record concerns one T cell receptor (beta chain) sequence. These data come from a study of blood T cell repertoires in COVID-19. Whole-study context: Both acute and convalescent COVID-19 samples were obtained from the United States, Italy and Spain. From T cells, B-cell-depleted T cells, or PBMCs came the material, which was cDNA or gDNA.

Authors' methods: Reference gene primers were amplified, and this amplification served to estimate nucleated cell counts. The table came from immunoSEQ multiplex PCR; TCRdb's copy has only in-frame clones and leaves some out. V and J calls and clone size come straight from that table; D and trimming were deduced from the DNA. The repertoire holds 50,000 to 75,000 clones, with around 91% as singletons. Per the germline V gene, CDR1 is SQVTM and CDR2 is ANQGSEA. The CDR3 sequence is 14 residues long. With 4 bases clipped from V and 5 bases from J, the junction kept 7 bases outside the gene matches. The sequence was collected from a human donor in a cohort sampled during active COVID-19. This rearrangement joins TRBV29-1 to TRBJ1-5; 8 positions match TRBD1. The sequencing input was peripheral blood. CDR3 residues: CSVGTGLLDQPQHF. CDR3 bases: TGCAGCGTTGGGACAGGGCTATTAGATCAGCCCCAGCATTTT.